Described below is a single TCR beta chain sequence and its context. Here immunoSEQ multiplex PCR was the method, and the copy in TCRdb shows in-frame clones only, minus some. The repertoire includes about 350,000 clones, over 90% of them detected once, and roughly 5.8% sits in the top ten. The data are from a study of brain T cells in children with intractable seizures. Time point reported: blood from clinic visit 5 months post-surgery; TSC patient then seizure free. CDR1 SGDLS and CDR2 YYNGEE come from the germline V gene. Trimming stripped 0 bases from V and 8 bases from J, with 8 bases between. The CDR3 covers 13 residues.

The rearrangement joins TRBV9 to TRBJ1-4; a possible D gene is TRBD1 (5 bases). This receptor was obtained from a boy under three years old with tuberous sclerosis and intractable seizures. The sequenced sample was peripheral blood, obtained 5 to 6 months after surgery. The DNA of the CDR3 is TGTGCCAGCAGCGTAGCCCCAGGGGAAAAACTGTTTTTT. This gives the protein CASSVAPGEKLFF.